These T cell receptor beta chains were read from a single sample in a study of cytomegalovirus exposure and HLA in healthy donors. The repertoire was sequenced with immunoSEQ multiplex PCR; TCRdb's copy has only in-frame clones and lacks some. Here the sample spans under 85,000 clones, 92% being singletons. The sample taken for sequencing was PBMCs. Receptors originate from a man aged 18 to 30 in good health and CMV-seropositive. Both conserved end residues are part of each CDR3. Fields, in order: CDR3 length, V gene, clone size, CDR3 protein. Size is omitted from some rows. Given values are once, few, many or a class for expanded clones.

cdr3_length: 14; v_call: TRBV28; clone_size: -; cdr3_aa: CASSPVDRKNIQYF
cdr3_length: 16; v_call: TRBV5-4; clone_size: -; cdr3_aa: CASTPGVAGGNTEAFF
cdr3_length: 14; v_call: TRBV5-1; clone_size: -; cdr3_aa: CASSLGGVVYEQYF
cdr3_length: 16; v_call: TRBV7-9; clone_size: -; cdr3_aa: CASSLSGGGGANVLTF
cdr3_length: 15; v_call: TRBV5-1; clone_size: -; cdr3_aa: CASSPETAANYGYTF
cdr3_length: 15; v_call: TRBV7-7; clone_size: -; cdr3_aa: CASSLSGAAGNTIYF
cdr3_length: 15; v_call: TRBV10-3; clone_size: once; cdr3_aa: CAISATGGGNQPQHF
cdr3_length: 15; v_call: TRBV6-6; clone_size: -; cdr3_aa: CASSPQGGATDTQYF
cdr3_length: 15; v_call: TRBV27; clone_size: -; cdr3_aa: CASSFGGTSYNEQFF
cdr3_length: 18; v_call: TRBV27; clone_size: -; cdr3_aa: CASSASSLAGVIADTQYF
cdr3_length: 18; v_call: TRBV29-1; clone_size: -; cdr3_aa: CSVEGSGGGLAGYNEQFF
cdr3_length: 15; v_call: TRBV6-1; clone_size: -; cdr3_aa: CASSENREWGTEAFF
cdr3_length: 13; v_call: TRBV28; clone_size: -; cdr3_aa: CASTPGQDETQYF
cdr3_length: 16; v_call: TRBV28; clone_size: -; cdr3_aa: CASSPFGGRYNTEAFF
cdr3_length: 17; v_call: TRBV9; clone_size: -; cdr3_aa: CASSPRLAGHSYNEQFF
cdr3_length: 13; v_call: TRBV18; clone_size: -; cdr3_aa: CASSAGLRYGYTF
cdr3_length: 15; v_call: TRBV5-5; clone_size: -; cdr3_aa: CASSLGEGVGEKLFF
cdr3_length: 15; v_call: TRBV27; clone_size: -; cdr3_aa: CASSIQAGYNTEAFF
cdr3_length: 14; v_call: TRBV7-9; clone_size: -; cdr3_aa: CASSGGGITETQYF
cdr3_length: 14; v_call: TRBV4-2; clone_size: -; cdr3_aa: CASSQRDRSNEQYF
cdr3_length: 11; v_call: TRBV29-1; clone_size: once; cdr3_aa: CSARRDDTQYF
cdr3_length: 11; v_call: TRBV10-2; clone_size: -; cdr3_aa: CASSDNGKLFF
cdr3_length: 12; v_call: TRBV28; clone_size: few; cdr3_aa: CASTRDSYGYTF
cdr3_length: 14; v_call: TRBV19; clone_size: -; cdr3_aa: CASSLGLVDDEQFF
cdr3_length: 13; v_call: TRBV5-1; clone_size: -; cdr3_aa: CASSFDSHYGYTF
cdr3_length: 15; v_call: TRBV4-1; clone_size: -; cdr3_aa: CASSPRVIGSYEQYF
cdr3_length: 13; v_call: TRBV5-1; clone_size: once; cdr3_aa: CASSLSGINEQFF
cdr3_length: 18; v_call: TRBV19; clone_size: -; cdr3_aa: CASSILTPNRAAGTEAFF
cdr3_length: 13; v_call: TRBV19; clone_size: -; cdr3_aa: CASSMGQGSTQYF
cdr3_length: 13; v_call: TRBV2; clone_size: -; cdr3_aa: CASMGLVGDTQYF
cdr3_length: 14; v_call: TRBV5-1; clone_size: -; cdr3_aa: CASSRGTVQETQYF
cdr3_length: 14; v_call: TRBV28; clone_size: once; cdr3_aa: CASSPPRQGWEAFF
cdr3_length: 15; v_call: TRBV19; clone_size: -; cdr3_aa: CASSADRGRSYEQYF
cdr3_length: 17; v_call: TRBV27; clone_size: once; cdr3_aa: CASNRLAGEYGSDEQFF
cdr3_length: 14; v_call: TRBV28; clone_size: -; cdr3_aa: CASSLVSGTDTQYF
cdr3_length: 17; v_call: TRBV7-8; clone_size: -; cdr3_aa: CASRLGLAGGLTDTQYF
cdr3_length: 18; v_call: TRBV15; clone_size: -; cdr3_aa: CATSRAPWMGQVNEKLFF
cdr3_length: 16; v_call: TRBV25-1; clone_size: once; cdr3_aa: CASSGVRGGTYNEQFF
cdr3_length: 16; v_call: TRBV5-4; clone_size: -; cdr3_aa: CASSSLTSGRPYEQYF
cdr3_length: 15; v_call: TRBV4-1; clone_size: -; cdr3_aa: CASSQGTRRSYEQYF
cdr3_length: 16; v_call: TRBV7-9; clone_size: -; cdr3_aa: CASSIGTSGAYNEQFF
cdr3_length: 15; v_call: TRBV7-9; clone_size: -; cdr3_aa: CASSLGISGANVLTF
cdr3_length: 16; v_call: TRBV7-6; clone_size: -; cdr3_aa: CASSGGTSGNTGELFF
cdr3_length: 14; v_call: TRBV13; clone_size: -; cdr3_aa: CASRRTSVSYEQYF
cdr3_length: 14; v_call: TRBV5-4; clone_size: few; cdr3_aa: CASSFGTGSGEQYF
cdr3_length: 15; v_call: TRBV29-1; clone_size: -; cdr3_aa: CSVEDDSGVGQPQHF
cdr3_length: 12; v_call: TRBV5-6; clone_size: -; cdr3_aa: CASSRTRYEQYF
cdr3_length: 13; v_call: TRBV5-6; clone_size: -; cdr3_aa: CASSQRQGYEQYF
cdr3_length: 15; v_call: TRBV5-1; clone_size: -; cdr3_aa: CASSLVGEGNYGYTF
cdr3_length: 16; v_call: TRBV5-1; clone_size: -; cdr3_aa: CASSPELAANTGELFF
cdr3_length: 16; v_call: TRBV4-1; clone_size: -; cdr3_aa: CASSQERTGATYEQYF
cdr3_length: 15; v_call: TRBV5-6; clone_size: -; cdr3_aa: CASSRLVTAFTEAFF